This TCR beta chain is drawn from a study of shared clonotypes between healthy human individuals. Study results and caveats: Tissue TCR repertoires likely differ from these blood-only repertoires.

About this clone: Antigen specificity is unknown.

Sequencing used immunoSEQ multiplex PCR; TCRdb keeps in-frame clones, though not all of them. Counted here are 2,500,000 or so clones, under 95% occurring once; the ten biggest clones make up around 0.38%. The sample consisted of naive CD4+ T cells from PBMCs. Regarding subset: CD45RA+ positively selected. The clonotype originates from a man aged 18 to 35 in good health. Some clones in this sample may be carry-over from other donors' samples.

The DNA of the CDR3 is TGTGCCAGCAGGGATCACCCAAATTCACCCCTCCACTTT. Translation gives CASRDHPNSPLHF. This chain uses TRBV27 with TRBJ1-6; D is uncertain. The V gene's germline CDR1 is MNHEY and CDR2 SMNVEV (reference sequence). Deletions cut 6 bases from V and 7 bases from J, with 10 bases between. The CDR3 contains 13 residues.